This T cell receptor beta chain appears in the sequencing data of a study of cytomegalovirus exposure and HLA in healthy donors. As regards this clone: Its antigen is still unknown.

Study outcomes and limitations: TCR beta chains numbering under 200 were designated cytomegalovirus-associated.

The trim removed 1 base at V and 2 bases at J, leaving 9 bases unmatched. This CDR3 is built from 17 residues. Germline V CDR1 and CDR2: LNHNV, YYDKDF (reference sequence). PCR involved 60 Vbeta and 13 Jbeta primers. The data were produced by immunoSEQ multiplex PCR, yet TCRdb's version contains in-frame clones alone and is incomplete. The data contain some 200,000 clones, 82% of them seen just once; the ten biggest clones take up 2.7%. The chain recombines TRBV15 with TRBJ2-7, with 9 bases lining up with TRBD2. This clonotype originated in a middle-aged woman in good health and CMV-seronegative. The source material was PBMCs. DNA for the CDR3: TGTGCCACCAGCAGAGGAGGTTCAGCGGGAGGAACCTACGAGCAGTACTTC. Residues: CATSRGGSAGGTYEQYF.